The text below deals with one T cell receptor beta chain. J gave up 6 bases and V 2 bases, and 0 bases lay outside the gene matches. From germline, CDR1 is MRHNA and CDR2 SNTAGT. This CDR3 is 14 amino acids long. The data belong to a study of blood T cell repertoires in COVID-19. As handled by the study authors: Estimates of nucleated cell counts were drawn from the amplification of reference gene primers. The data were produced by immunoSEQ multiplex PCR, yet TCRdb's version contains in-frame clones alone and is incomplete. V and J calls plus clone size are reproduced from that table; the DNA served to infer D and trimming. The table includes approximately 250,000 clones, roughly 90% detected once.

The chain combines TRBV6-4 with TRBJ2-2; TRBD1 aligns across 10 bases. This clonotype was obtained from a man in his forties who had been exposed to COVID-19. The sample comprised PBMCs or T cells enriched from blood (not recorded which). CDR3 nucleotide sequence: TGTGCCAGCAGTGACGGACAGGGGGCCGGGGAGCTGTTTTTT. This sequence encodes CASSDGQGAGELFF.